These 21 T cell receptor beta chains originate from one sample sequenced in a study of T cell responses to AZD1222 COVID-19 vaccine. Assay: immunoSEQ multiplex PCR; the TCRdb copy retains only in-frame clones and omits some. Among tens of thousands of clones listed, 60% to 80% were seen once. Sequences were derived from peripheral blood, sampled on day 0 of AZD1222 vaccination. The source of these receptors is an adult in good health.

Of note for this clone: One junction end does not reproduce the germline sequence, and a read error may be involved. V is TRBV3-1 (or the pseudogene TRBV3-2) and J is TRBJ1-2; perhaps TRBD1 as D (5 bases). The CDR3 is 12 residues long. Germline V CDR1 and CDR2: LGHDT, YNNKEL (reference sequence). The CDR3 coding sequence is TGTGCCAGCAGCCAAGCACAGGACCTCTACTACTTC. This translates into CASSQAQDLYYF.

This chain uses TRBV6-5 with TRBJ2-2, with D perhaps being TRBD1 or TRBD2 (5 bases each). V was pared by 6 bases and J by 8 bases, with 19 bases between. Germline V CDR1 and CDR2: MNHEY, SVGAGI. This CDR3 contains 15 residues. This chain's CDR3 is CASRSGTAQGGELFF. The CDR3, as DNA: TGTGCCAGCAGGTCCGGGACCGCGCAAGGGGGGGAGCTGTTTTTT.

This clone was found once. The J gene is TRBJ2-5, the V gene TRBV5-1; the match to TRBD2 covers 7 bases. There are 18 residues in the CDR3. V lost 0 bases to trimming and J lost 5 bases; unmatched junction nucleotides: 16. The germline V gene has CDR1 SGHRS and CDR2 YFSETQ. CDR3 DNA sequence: TGCGCCAGCAGCTTGGGCCAGGCGGTGGCGGGAGCAGGCGAGACCCAGTACTTC. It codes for CASSLGQAVAGAGETQYF.

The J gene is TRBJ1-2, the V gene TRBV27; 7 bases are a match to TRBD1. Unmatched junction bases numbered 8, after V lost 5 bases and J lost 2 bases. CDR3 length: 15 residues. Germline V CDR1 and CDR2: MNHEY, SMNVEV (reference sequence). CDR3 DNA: TGTGCCAGCAGTCGTTCCGGGACAGTCAACTATGGCTACACCTTC. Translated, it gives CASSRSGTVNYGYTF.

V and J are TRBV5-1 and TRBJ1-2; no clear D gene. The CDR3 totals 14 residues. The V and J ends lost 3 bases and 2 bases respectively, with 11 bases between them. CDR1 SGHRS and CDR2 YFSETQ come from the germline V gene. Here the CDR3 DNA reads TGCGCCAGCAGCTCCGGGAACGTAAACTATGGCTACACCTTC. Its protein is CASSSGNVNYGYTF.

The CDR3 spells CAISESPFAGDSYNEQFF. CDR3 sequence (DNA): TGTGCCATCAGTGAGTCGCCGTTTGCGGGAGATTCTTACAATGAGCAGTTCTTC. The chain uses TRBV10-3 and TRBJ2-1; TRBD2 matches 7 bases. V was clipped by 0 bases and J by 4 bases; unmatched bases: 12. Germline loops: CDR1 ENHRY, CDR2 SYGVKD. There are 18 residues in the CDR3.

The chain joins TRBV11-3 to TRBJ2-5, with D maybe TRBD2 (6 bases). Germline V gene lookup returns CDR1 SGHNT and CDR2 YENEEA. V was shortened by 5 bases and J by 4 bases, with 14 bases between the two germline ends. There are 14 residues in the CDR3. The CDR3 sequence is CASSQGDSPETQYF. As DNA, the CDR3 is TGTGCCAGCAGCCAAGGGGACTCCCCAGAGACCCAGTACTTC.

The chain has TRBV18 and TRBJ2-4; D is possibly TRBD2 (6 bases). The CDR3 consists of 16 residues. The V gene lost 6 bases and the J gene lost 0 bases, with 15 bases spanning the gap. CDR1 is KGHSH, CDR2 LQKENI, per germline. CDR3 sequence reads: CASSAGLQIAKNIQYF. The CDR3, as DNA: TGTGCCAGCTCGGCGGGACTCCAGATAGCCAAAAACATTCAGTACTTC.

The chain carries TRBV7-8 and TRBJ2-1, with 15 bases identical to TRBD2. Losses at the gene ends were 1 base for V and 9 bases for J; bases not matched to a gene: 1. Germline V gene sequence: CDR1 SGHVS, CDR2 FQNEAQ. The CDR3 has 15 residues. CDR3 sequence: CASSLGTSGRGEQFF. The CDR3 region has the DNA TGTGCCAGCAGCTTAGGGACTAGCGGGAGGGGTGAGCAGTTCTTC.

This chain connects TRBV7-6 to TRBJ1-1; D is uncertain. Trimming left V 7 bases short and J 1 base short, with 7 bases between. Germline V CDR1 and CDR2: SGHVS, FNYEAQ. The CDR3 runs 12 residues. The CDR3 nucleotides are TGTGCCAGCACCGGACGGAACACTGAAGCTTTCTTT. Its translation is CASTGRNTEAFF.

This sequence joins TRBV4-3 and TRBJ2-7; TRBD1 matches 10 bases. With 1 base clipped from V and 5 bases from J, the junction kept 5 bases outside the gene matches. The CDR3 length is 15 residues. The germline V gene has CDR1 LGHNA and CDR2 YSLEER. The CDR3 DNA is TGCGCCAGCAGCCAAGTTTGGACAGGGGGGCACGAGCAGTACTTC. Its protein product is CASSQVWTGGHEQYF.

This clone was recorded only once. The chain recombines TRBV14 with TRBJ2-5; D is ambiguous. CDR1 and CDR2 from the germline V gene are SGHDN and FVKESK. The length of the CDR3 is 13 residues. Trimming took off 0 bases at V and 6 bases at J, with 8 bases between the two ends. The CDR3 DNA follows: TGTGCCAGCAGCCAAGATAACGCGAAGACCCAGTACTTC. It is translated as CASSQDNAKTQYF.

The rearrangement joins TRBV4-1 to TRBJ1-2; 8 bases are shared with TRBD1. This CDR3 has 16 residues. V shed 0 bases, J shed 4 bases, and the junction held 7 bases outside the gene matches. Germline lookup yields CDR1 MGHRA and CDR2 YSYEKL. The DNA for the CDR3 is TGCGCCAGCAGCCAAGAATTTACGGACAGGGCCTATGGCTACACCTTC. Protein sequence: CASSQEFTDRAYGYTF.

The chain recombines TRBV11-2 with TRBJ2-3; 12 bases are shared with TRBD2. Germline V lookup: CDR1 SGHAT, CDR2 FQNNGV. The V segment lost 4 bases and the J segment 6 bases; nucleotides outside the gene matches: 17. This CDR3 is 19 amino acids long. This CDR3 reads CASSSGLAGMPPITDTQYF. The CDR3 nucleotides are TGTGCCAGCAGCTCCGGACTAGCGGGAATGCCTCCGATCACGGATACGCAGTATTTT.

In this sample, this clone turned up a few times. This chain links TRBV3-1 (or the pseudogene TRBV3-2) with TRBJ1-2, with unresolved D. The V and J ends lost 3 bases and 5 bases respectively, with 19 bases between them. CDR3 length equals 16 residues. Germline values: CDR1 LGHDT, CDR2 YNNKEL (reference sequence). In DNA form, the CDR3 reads TGTGCCAGCAGCCATGGTAGTTCGCGACTAGGATATGGCTACACCTTC. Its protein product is CASSHGSSRLGYGYTF.

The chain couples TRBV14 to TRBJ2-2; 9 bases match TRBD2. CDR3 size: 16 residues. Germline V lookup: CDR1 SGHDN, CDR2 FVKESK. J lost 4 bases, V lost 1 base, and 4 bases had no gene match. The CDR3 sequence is CASSQAGAGGTGELFF. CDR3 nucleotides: TGTGCCAGCAGCCAAGCGGGAGCGGGAGGCACCGGGGAGCTGTTTTTT.

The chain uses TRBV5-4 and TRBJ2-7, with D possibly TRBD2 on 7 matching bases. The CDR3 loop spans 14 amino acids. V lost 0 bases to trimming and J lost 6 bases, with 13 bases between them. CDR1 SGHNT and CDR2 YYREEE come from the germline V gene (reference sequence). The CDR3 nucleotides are TGTGCCAGCAGCTTGGAGGGGGGGCGGGCCGAGCAGTACTTC. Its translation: CASSLEGGRAEQYF.

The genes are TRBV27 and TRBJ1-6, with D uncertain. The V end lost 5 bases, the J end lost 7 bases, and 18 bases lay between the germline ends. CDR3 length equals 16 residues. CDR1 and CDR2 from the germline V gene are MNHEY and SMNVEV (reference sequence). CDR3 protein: CASSLLARGGNSPLHF. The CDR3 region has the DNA TGTGCCAGCAGTCTCCTCGCCAGAGGAGGGAATTCACCCCTCCACTTT.

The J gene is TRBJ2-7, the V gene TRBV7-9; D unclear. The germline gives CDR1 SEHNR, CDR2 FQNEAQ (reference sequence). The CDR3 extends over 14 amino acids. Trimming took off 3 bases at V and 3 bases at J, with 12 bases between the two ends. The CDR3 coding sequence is TGTGCCAGCAGCTTGGGCCGGGCGGTCTACGAGCAGTACTTC. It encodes CASSLGRAVYEQYF.

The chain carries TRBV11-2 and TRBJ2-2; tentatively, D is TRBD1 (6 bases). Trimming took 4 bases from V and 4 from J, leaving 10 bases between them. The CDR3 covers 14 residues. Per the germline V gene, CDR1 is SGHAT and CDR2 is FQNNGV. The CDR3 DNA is TGTGCCAGCAGCTACCAAGGGGGCACCGGGGAGCTGTTTTTT. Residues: CASSYQGGTGELFF.

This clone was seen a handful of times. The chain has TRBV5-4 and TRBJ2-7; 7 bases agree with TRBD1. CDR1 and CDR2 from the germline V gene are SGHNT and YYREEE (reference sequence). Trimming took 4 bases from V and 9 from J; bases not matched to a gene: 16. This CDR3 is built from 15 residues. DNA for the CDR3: TGTGCCAGCAGCGGGGGTGGACAGGAGTCCACAGTGCAGTACTTC. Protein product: CASSGGGQESTVQYF.